One and the same sample provided the 14 T cell receptor beta chains below, sequenced in a study of T cell repertoires in cytomegalovirus infection. Antigens of these TCRs are unknown. From the reads, TCRdb called clonotypes with MiXCR, one entry per CDR3 protein. The table lists around 360,000 distinct CDR3 sequences, about 32% of them singletons. This specimen was cultured PBMCs, taken from culture after CMV antigen stimulation. The receptors were sampled from a human donor in good health (CMV status not recorded). Some clones in this sample may be carry-over from other donors' samples.

The J gene is TRBJ2-2, the V gene TRBV20-1; D not resolved. Trimming took 2 bases from V and 6 from J, leaving 16 bases between them. CDR1 DFQATT and CDR2 SNEGSKA come from the germline V gene (reference sequence). The CDR3 totals 15 residues. The CDR3 DNA follows: TGCAGTGCTAGATCCTCAGCTCCTGGGCCCGGGGAGCTGTTTTTT. It codes for CSARSSAPGPGELFF.

Notes on this clonotype: In this CDR3 the conserved last residue, phenylalanine or tryptophan, is missing, so a read error is likely. Because the CDR3's place on the DNA is in doubt, the DNA is left out and the CDR3 is given as listed by TCRdb. CDR3 protein: CAWEGGSNQPQRC. This chain connects TRBV30 to TRBJ1-5; TRBD1, as called in the table, went unchecked against the DNA. The CDR3 has 13 amino acids, counting both end residues. Looked up from germline, CDR1 is GTSNPN and CDR2 is SVGIG (reference sequence).

This clonotype was seen at least ten times. The chain recombines TRBV7-2 with TRBJ2-7; tentative D call: TRBD1 (5 bases). This CDR3 contains 14 residues. The V end was cut by 5 bases, the J end by 5 bases, with 16 bases between. Germline V gives CDR1 SGHTA, CDR2 FQGNSA. The chain's CDR3 is CASSPTGLFHEQYV. The CDR3 DNA sequence: TGTGCCAGCAGCCCAACAGGCCTTTTTCACGAGCAGTACGTC.

The V gene is TRBV7-9, the J gene TRBJ2-3, with 7 positions matching TRBD1. Germline CDR1 and CDR2: SEHNR and FQNEAQ (reference sequence). CDR3 size: 17 residues. Trimming removed 0 bases from V and 2 bases from J; junction bases left unmatched: 8. The CDR3 DNA is TGTGCCAGCAGCTTAGCGTCGGGACAGCTTAACACAGATACGCAGTATTTT. Protein product: CASSLASGQLNTDTQYF.

The V call is TRBV4-1, the J call TRBJ2-4; D is unresolved. The CDR3 sequence is 16 residues long. Germline V lookup: CDR1 MGHRA, CDR2 YSYEKL. Deletions cut 1 base from V and 1 base from J, with 11 bases between. The CDR3 sequence: CASSQVTISAKNIQYF. The CDR3 nucleotides are TGCGCCAGCAGCCAAGTTACGATATCGGCCAAAAACATTCAGTACTTC.

This clonotype has more than one count but fewer than ten. The chain links TRBV7-2 to TRBJ1-5, with D unresolved. With 2 bases removed from V and 6 bases from J, the gap between germline ends came to 5 bases. CDR3 length: 12 residues. Looked up from germline, CDR1 is SGHTA and CDR2 is FQGNSA. The CDR3 region is CASSLLGQPQHF. CDR3 sequence (DNA): TGTGCCAGCAGCTTACTTGGTCAGCCCCAGCATTTT.

The genes are TRBV24-1 and TRBJ1-1; D uncertain. This CDR3 region has 17 residues. The V end was cut by 0 bases, the J end by 0 bases, with 13 bases between. The V gene's germline CDR1 is KGHDR and CDR2 SFDVKD. CDR3 in DNA: TGTGCCACCAGTGATTTGGAGGGCGGGTACATGAACACTGAAGCTTTCTTT. It codes for CATSDLEGGYMNTEAFF.

This chain joins TRBV6-1 and TRBJ2-5; possibly TRBD1 for D (5 bases). The V and J ends lost 0 bases and 9 bases respectively, with 8 bases between them. The CDR3 spans 12 residues. The germline CDR1 and CDR2 sequences are MNHNS and SASEGT. Here the CDR3 reads CASSEASRAQYF. The CDR3 coding sequence is TGTGCCAGCAGTGAAGCGAGCAGGGCCCAGTACTTC.

In this sample, this clonotype turned up a few times. The chain uses TRBV12-3 or TRBV12-4 and TRBJ2-5; D is unresolved. CDR3 length equals 16 residues. Trimming removed 5 bases from V and 6 bases from J, with 22 bases in between. In DNA form, the CDR3 reads TGTGCCAGCAGTCCCGCTAACCGACTGGCTGTGAAGACCCAGTACTTC. Translated, it gives CASSPANRLAVKTQYF.

The chain is built from TRBV20-1 and TRBJ2-3; TRBD2 aligns across 9 bases. V was pared by 5 bases and J by 2 bases, with 2 bases of the junction left unmatched. Germline CDR1 DFQATT, CDR2 SNEGSKA (reference sequence). The CDR3 is made up of 13 amino acids. CDR3 protein: CSAGGLATDTQYF. The DNA for the CDR3 is TGCAGTGCTGGGGGACTAGCCACAGATACGCAGTATTTT.

This clonotype was found a few times. The chain links TRBV2 to TRBJ1-5, with 8 bases aligning to TRBD1. This CDR3 has 15 amino acids. Germline CDR1 and CDR2: SNHLY and FYNNEI. The junction had 1 base not matched to a gene; V was cut back by 3 bases and J by 0 bases. CDR3: CASSDGQGSNQPQHF. As DNA, the CDR3 is TGTGCCAGCAGTGATGGACAGGGTAGCAATCAGCCCCAGCATTTT.

V usage is TRBV11-3 and J usage is TRBJ2-1; tentative D call: TRBD2 (5 bases). Trimming stripped 1 base from V and 9 bases from J, with 13 bases between. The CDR3 contains 14 residues. Germline CDR1 and CDR2: SGHNT and YENEEA. CDR3 region: CASSLALAGGEQFF. CDR3 sequence (DNA): TGTGCCAGCAGCTTAGCCCTAGCAGGCGGTGAGCAGTTCTTC.

This clonotype appeared a few times. The V and J genes are TRBV7-8 and TRBJ2-1; 7 bases align to TRBD2. This CDR3 spans 14 amino acids. The V gene end was trimmed by 5 bases and the J gene end by 5 bases; junction bases not matched to a gene: 6. Germline-derived CDR1 and CDR2 are SGHVS and FQNEAQ. CDR3 region: CASSHSGSNNEQFF. The CDR3 DNA reads as TGTGCCAGCAGCCATAGCGGGTCTAACAATGAGCAGTTCTTC.

The chain joins TRBV20-1 to TRBJ2-3; D is possibly TRBD2 (6 bases). Germline V gene sequence: CDR1 DFQATT, CDR2 SNEGSKA (reference sequence). The CDR3 length is 13 residues. The CDR3 bases are TGCAGCGTAGGGGAGGTTAGTGCAGATACGCAGTATTTT. Translated, it gives CSVGEVSADTQYF.